This T cell receptor (beta chain) was obtained from a study of blood T cell repertoires in COVID-19. Turning to the study itself: The samples span acute and convalescent COVID-19 from the United States, Italy and Spain.

The participants were between about 18 and 90 years old and came from under 25 US areas. Clinical histories supplied by participants themselves formed the basis of cohort assignment. Under the authors' procedure: Reference gene primer amplification in the assay estimated nucleated cell counts. Repertoires were generated with immunoSEQ multiplex PCR, while TCRdb's copy carries only in-frame clones and drops some. Clone size and the V and J calls come from that table; the DNA yielded D and trimming. The table lists 200,000 to 250,000 clones, approximately 83% of them singletons. The CDR3 extends over 14 amino acids. With 5 bases clipped from V and 5 bases from J, the junction kept 6 bases outside the gene matches. Germline loops: CDR1 MNHEY, CDR2 SVGAGI.

This clonotype was obtained from an older woman who had recovered from COVID-19. The chain links TRBV6-5 to TRBJ1-1, with 9 bases matching TRBD1. The sample comprised PBMCs or T cells enriched from blood (not recorded which). DNA for the CDR3: TGTGCCAGCAGTACGGGACAGGGAGGAACTGAAGCTTTCTTT. Its protein product is CASSTGQGGTEAFF.